Here is one TCR beta chain with its context. This specimen comes from a study of cytomegalovirus exposure and HLA in healthy donors. Researchers ran the PCR with 60 Vbeta and 13 Jbeta primers. Profiled with immunoSEQ multiplex PCR; TCRdb holds only in-frame clones, not every one. The table has about 230,000 clones, roughly 85% seen once; the top ten hold 0.24%. The germline V and J ends were trimmed by 0 bases and 4 bases, with 6 bases remaining between them. Germline V lookup: CDR1 SGHTA, CDR2 FQGTGA. The CDR3 sequence is 13 residues long. The source is a girl aged 2 to 10 in good health and CMV-seronegative. This sequence joins TRBV7-3 and TRBJ1-2; maybe TRBD1 (6 bases). The sample comprised PBMCs. Here the CDR3 DNA reads TGTGCCAGCAGCTTAACAGGGGGCTATGGCTACACCTTC. Translating it yields CASSLTGGYGYTF.